The entry that follows covers one TCR beta chain sequence. Antigen: not known. Researchers took RNA transcripts and amplified the TCR beta CDR3 regions from them. With the HTBI primer set, the TCR CDR3 went through a first round of RT-PCR. TCRdb ran MiXCR on the multiplex PCR reads and lists one entry per CDR3 protein. The sample lists about 610,000 distinct CDR3 sequences, about 14% seen once, with around 4% in the top ten. The source of the sample is a study of T cells in Graves' hyperthyroidism and ophthalmopathy. Overall study findings and caveats: The model anticipated ophthalmopathy a median 6.5 months pre-onset. Most thyroid clonotypes expanded above 0.001 appeared in blood too.

Specimen: blood. This TCR derives from a middle-aged woman with Graves' ophthalmopathy.

The CDR3 is CASRTIDGNTGELFF. For the CDR3, the DNA is TGTGCCAGCAGAACGATTGACGGGAACACCGGGGAGCTGTTTTTT. The chain carries TRBV28 and TRBJ2-2; the D is unclear. V shed 6 bases and J shed 1 base, with 12 bases lying between them. The CDR3 has 15 residues. Germline CDR1 is MDHEN and CDR2 is SYDVKM.